This record concerns one T cell receptor beta chain sequence. Its antigen is currently unknown. The data were taken from a study of OX40 agonist ivuxolimab in advanced cancers. Study conclusions and caveats: CD4+ and CD8+ T cells in blood underwent clonal expansion by week 6 at 0.1 to 3.0 mg/kg. In CD8+ T cells, expanded clones were on average more numerous than in CD4+.

Trimming took off 3 bases at V and 2 bases at J, with 14 bases between the two ends. The CDR3 runs 15 residues. CDR1 and CDR2 from the germline V gene are SGDLS and YYNGEE. Blood draws occurred at baseline, cycle 4 day 1, and cycle 7 day 1. Sequencing used immunoSEQ multiplex PCR; TCRdb keeps in-frame clones, though not all of them. The sample lists approximately 79,000 clones; about 89% were seen once. This sequence was found in an adult with an advanced solid tumor such as melanoma, head and neck, liver or kidney cancer. The sequences come from CD4+ or CD8+ T cells sorted from blood, collected in a trial of the OX40 agonist ivuxolimab. The rearrangement uses TRBV9 and TRBJ2-5, with D tentatively TRBD2 (6 bases). In DNA form, the CDR3 reads TGTGCCAGCAGCGCCTACAGCGGACTACAAGAGACCCAGTACTTC. Translating gives CASSAYSGLQETQYF.